This T cell receptor beta chain was identified in a study of blood T cell repertoires in COVID-19. The overall study: The cDNA or gDNA used as material had been derived from T cells, B-cell-depleted T cells, or PBMCs.

Per the authors' pipeline: Amplification of reference gene primers provided the estimated nucleated cell counts. Method: immunoSEQ multiplex PCR; TCRdb's copy keeps in-frame clones and lacks some. The DNA gave D and trimming, while V, J and clone size come from that table. The data hold around 70,000 clones, with roughly 70% observed a single time. The sequence was obtained from a man between 65 and 80 years old with acute or convalescent COVID-19. Sequencing was done on a sample of peripheral blood.

As DNA, the CDR3 is TGTGCCAGCAGTTTTATAGGAGCGCGGACCGGGGAGCTGTTTTTT. This encodes CASSFIGARTGELFF. The chain recombines TRBV27 with TRBJ2-2; D unresolved. Germline CDR1 reads MNHEY; CDR2 reads SMNVEV (reference sequence). The CDR3 has 15 residues. With 3 bases removed from V and 5 bases from J, the gap between germline ends came to 13 bases.